These 30 T cell receptor beta chains were sequenced from one sample in a study of T cells in Graves' hyperthyroidism and ophthalmopathy. RNA transcripts provided the source from which TCR beta CDR3 regions were amplified. Primed by the HTBI set, a first-round RT-PCR was run on the TCR CDR3. TCRdb itself ran the multiplex PCR reads through MiXCR, one entry per CDR3 protein. The sample lists 800,000 or so distinct CDR3 sequences, roughly 37% occurring once. The specimen sequenced was blood. The receptors stem from a man younger than 35 with Graves' hyperthyroidism.

The sample holds a few counts of this clonotype. The rearrangement links TRBV14 to TRBJ1-1, with D possibly TRBD1 on 5 matching bases. Germline V gene data show CDR1 as SGHDN and CDR2 as FVKESK. CDR3 length: 16 residues. V dropped 4 bases and J dropped 6 bases, with 21 bases sitting between them. The CDR3 nucleotides are TGTGCCAGCAGCCTCGCCGTCTTCAGAGGGGAGTCTGAAGCTTTCTTT. It codes for CASSLAVFRGESEAFF.

A note on this clonotype: This may stem from a read error, because a much larger clone lies one nucleotide away. The chain uses TRBV7-9 and TRBJ2-5; D ambiguous. CDR1 and CDR2 (germline): SEHNR, FQNEAQ (reference sequence). This CDR3 is 12 amino acids long. V gave up 10 bases and J gave up 4 bases, with 13 bases separating them. This chain's CDR3 is CATGDWRETQYF. The DNA for the CDR3 is TGTGCCACCGGTGATTGGCGAGAGACCCAGTACTTC.

On this clonotype: At one boundary the junction diverges from the germline segment, which might be a read error. The chain has TRBV7-3 and TRBJ2-2, with 9 bases lining up with TRBD2. The germline V gene has CDR1 SGHTA and CDR2 FQGTGA. The CDR3 runs 14 residues. The CDR3 protein is CASSPLAGYNEQFF. The CDR3 DNA follows: TGTGCCAGCAGCCCTCTAGCGGGATACAATGAGCAGTTTTTT.

This clonotype was observed many times. The V gene is TRBV2, the J gene TRBJ1-5; D gene uncertain. Germline CDR1 is SNHLY and CDR2 is FYNNEI. CDR3 size: 15 residues. Trimming pared 3 bases from V and 3 bases from J, leaving 12 bases between. CDR3 region: CASSEGISDNQPQHF. In DNA form, the CDR3 reads TGTGCCAGCAGTGAGGGAATATCGGACAATCAGCCCCAGCATTTT.

The rearrangement joins TRBV10-2 to TRBJ2-7; 10 positions agree with TRBD1. From germline, CDR1 is WSHSY and CDR2 SAAADI. The V gene end was trimmed by 0 bases and the J gene end by 3 bases; junction bases not matched to a gene: 2. This CDR3 has 15 residues. Here the CDR3 reads CASSESWTGGYEQYF. CDR3 in DNA: TGCGCCAGCAGTGAGTCCTGGACAGGGGGCTACGAGCAGTACTTC.

This chain joins TRBV20-1 and TRBJ2-3; TRBD2 agrees at 11 bases. CDR1 and CDR2 from the germline V gene are DFQATT and SNEGSKA (reference sequence). Unmatched junction bases numbered 5, after V lost 5 bases and J lost 1 base. CDR3 length equals 15 residues. The CDR3 loop reads CSASTLAGGTDTQYF. DNA of the CDR3: TGCAGTGCTTCTACACTAGCGGGAGGCACAGATACGCAGTATTTT.

V is TRBV7-9 and J is TRBJ2-5; D may be TRBD1 (6 bases). Deletions cut 7 bases from V and 3 bases from J, with 12 bases between. The CDR3 spans 13 residues. Germline CDR1 is SEHNR and CDR2 is FQNEAQ (reference sequence). The CDR3 DNA follows: TGTGCCAGCACCTCGGACAGCAAAGAGACCCAGTACTTC. Translated, it gives CASTSDSKETQYF.

Notes on this clonotype: This may be a read error: a much more frequent sequence differs by one nucleotide. The chain employs TRBV9 and TRBJ2-7; 12 nucleotides agree with TRBD2. CDR1 and CDR2 from the germline V gene are SGDLS and YYNGEE. There are 14 residues in the CDR3. The CDR3 sequence: CASSASGRATEQCF. The CDR3 region has the DNA TGTGCCAGCAGCGCTAGCGGGAGGGCTACCGAGCAGTGCTTC.

On this clonotype: This may be a read error, as it is one base from a much larger clone. This sequence joins TRBV19 and TRBJ2-7, with D possibly being TRBD1 (6 bases). V was clipped by 5 bases and J by 0 bases, with 17 bases between them. The CDR3 totals 16 residues. Germline V gives CDR1 LNHDA, CDR2 SQIVND (reference sequence). For the CDR3, the DNA is TGTGCCAGTAGTGACGGACAGTCAGTGGGCTCCTACGAGCAGTACTTC. Its protein product is CASSDGQSVGSYEQYF. Together with reference TRBV19 and TRBJ2-7, the CDR3 gives the full variable domain: DGGITQSPKYLFRKEGQNVTLSCEQNLNHDAMYWYRQDPGQGLRLIYYSQIVNDFQKGDIAEGYSVSREKKESFPLTVTSAQKNPTAFYLCASSDGQSVGSYEQYFGPGTRLTVT.

This sequence joins TRBV29-1 and TRBJ1-1; the D is unclear. Germline loops: CDR1 SQVTM, CDR2 ANQGSEA. This CDR3 contains 12 residues. The V and J ends lost 7 bases and 10 bases respectively, with 19 bases between them. Here the CDR3 reads CSAHLEKYGAFF. The CDR3 region has the DNA TGCAGCGCCCACCTAGAGAAGTATGGAGCTTTCTTT.

The V gene is TRBV7-3, the J gene TRBJ1-1, with a possible D match to TRBD1 (6 bases). Trimming cost V 5 bases and J 4 bases, with 17 bases left between them. CDR1 is SGHTA, CDR2 FQGTGA, per germline. There are 15 residues in the CDR3. The DNA for the CDR3 is TGTGCCAGCAGCCCTAAGGACAGACAATTCACTGAAGCTTTCTTT. Translated, it gives CASSPKDRQFTEAFF.

A remark on this clonotype: An end of the junction does not agree with germline; a read error may underlie this. The CDR3, as DNA: TGTGCCAGCACCTTAGCACTGGTAGGGGGCTACGAGCAGTACTTC. Translating it yields CASTLALVGGYEQYF. The V gene is TRBV11-2, the J gene TRBJ2-7, with D perhaps matching TRBD1 (6 bases). The length of the CDR3 is 15 residues. Germline V CDR1 and CDR2: SGHAT, FQNNGV.

V gene TRBV10-3 combines with J gene TRBJ2-7, with a tentative D call TRBD2 (5 bases). Germline V gives CDR1 ENHRY, CDR2 SYGVKD. The CDR3 is made up of 13 amino acids. CDR3 in DNA: TGTGCTCTTTCCGGGGTGGATTCCTACGAGCAGTACTTC. Encoded protein: CALSGVDSYEQYF.

This clonotype was counted at least ten times. The chain employs TRBV29-1 and TRBJ1-4; D is uncertain. Trimming stripped 7 bases from V and 7 bases from J, with 16 bases between. Germline V lookup: CDR1 SQVTM, CDR2 ANQGSEA. The CDR3 is made up of 13 amino acids. CDR3 loop: CSAPRPGSEKLFF. CDR3 nucleotides: TGCAGCGCCCCAAGGCCGGGGAGTGAAAAACTGTTTTTT.

This clonotype was seen at least ten times. The genes are TRBV20-1 and TRBJ1-1; D unresolved. CDR1 and CDR2 (germline): DFQATT, SNEGSKA (reference sequence). The CDR3 has 14 amino acids. Trimming took off 3 bases at V and 0 bases at J, with 11 bases between the two ends. The DNA for the CDR3 is TGCAGTGCTAGTCTGCCACCTATGAACACTGAAGCTTTCTTT. Translation: CSASLPPMNTEAFF.

A note on this clonotype: The limits of the CDR3 on the DNA are not certain, so only TCRdb's listed CDR3 is given. The chain uses TRBV5-1 and TRBJ1-2; TRBD1, the D gene given by the table, was not confirmed from the DNA. The germline V gene has CDR1 SGHRS and CDR2 YFSETQ. Both ends counted, the CDR3 spans 17 residues. The CDR3 loop is CASSDSIGAEAFFGYTF.

The CDR3 bases are TGTGCCAGCAGCGTAGCTCTCGGGAACACTGAAGCTTTCTTT. Protein: CASSVALGNTEAFF. This sequence joins TRBV9 and TRBJ1-1; D gene ambiguous. Germline V lookup: CDR1 SGDLS, CDR2 YYNGEE. The CDR3 contains 14 residues. Trimming took off 0 bases at V and 1 base at J, with 7 bases between the two ends.

The V call is TRBV12-3 or TRBV12-4, the J call TRBJ1-5; 7 nucleotides match TRBD1. J gave up 8 bases and V 5 bases, and 9 bases lay outside the gene matches. The CDR3 sequence is 14 residues long. CDR3 DNA: TGTGCCAGCAGTGGCTCAGGGGGAGGAGAGCCCCAGCATTTT. The encoded protein is CASSGSGGGEPQHF.

The chain is built from TRBV20-1 and TRBJ2-2; D not certain. The V and J ends lost 3 bases and 1 base respectively, with 9 bases between them. Germline CDR1 DFQATT, CDR2 SNEGSKA (reference sequence). The CDR3 sequence is 14 residues long. In DNA, the CDR3 is TGCAGTGCTAGGGGTGGGCTGAACACCGGGGAGCTGTTTTTT. As protein: CSARGGLNTGELFF.

This clonotype was counted at least ten times. DNA for the CDR3: TGTGCCATCAGTTACCCCCATGAGGGGGGAGAGACCCAGTACTTC. It yields the protein CAISYPHEGGETQYF. The gene calls are TRBV10-3 and TRBJ2-5; tentatively, D is TRBD1 or TRBD2 (6 bases each). The CDR3 spans 15 residues. CDR1 and CDR2 (germline): ENHRY, SYGVKD. Trimming took 5 bases from V and 4 from J, leaving 17 bases between them.

This chain joins TRBV9 and TRBJ2-5; possible D gene TRBD2, 5 bases. V lost 4 bases to trimming and J lost 0 bases, with 13 bases between them. Germline V lookup: CDR1 SGDLS, CDR2 YYNGEE. The CDR3 totals 15 residues. This CDR3 is CASSLTPGDQETQYF. CDR3 nucleotide sequence: TGTGCCAGCAGCTTGACTCCCGGGGACCAAGAGACCCAGTACTTC.

This CDR3 is CSASSGIQPQHF. CDR3 in DNA: TGCAGTGCTAGTTCAGGGATACAGCCCCAGCATTTT. V and J are TRBV20-1 and TRBJ1-5, with D perhaps TRBD1 (5 bases). V lost 3 bases, J lost 7 bases, and 10 bases lay in between. The V gene's germline CDR1 is DFQATT and CDR2 SNEGSKA (reference sequence). CDR3 size: 12 residues.

J is TRBJ1-4 and V is TRBV29-1, with D perhaps matching TRBD1 (5 bases). With 2 bases removed from V and 8 bases from J, the gap between germline ends came to 9 bases. This CDR3 contains 12 residues. The V gene's germline CDR1 is SQVTM and CDR2 ANQGSEA. The chain's CDR3 is CSVERDGEKLFF. For the CDR3, the DNA is TGCAGCGTTGAACGGGACGGCGAAAAACTGTTTTTT.

This clonotype appeared many times. The CDR3 sequence is CASSAGQGARAAFF. CDR3 bases: TGTGCCAGCAGTGCCGGACAGGGGGCGCGTGCGGCTTTCTTT. V gene TRBV2 combines with J gene TRBJ1-1; 11 positions agree with TRBD1. This CDR3 has 14 residues. Germline lookup yields CDR1 SNHLY and CDR2 FYNNEI. J lost 11 bases, V lost 4 bases, and 9 bases had no gene match. The variable domain in full, completed from reference TRBV2 and TRBJ1-1, reads EPEVTQTPSHQVTQMGQEVILRCVPISNHLYFYWYRQILGQKVEFLVSFYNNEISEKSEIFDDQFSVERPDGSNFTLKIRSTKLEDSAMYFCASSAGQGARAAFFGQGTRLTVV.

This clonotype was observed a handful of times. V gene TRBV13 combines with J gene TRBJ2-5; D might be TRBD1 (5 bases). V was shortened by 4 bases and J by 4 bases, with 19 bases between the two germline ends. Germline V CDR1 and CDR2: PRHDT, FYEKMQ (reference sequence). This CDR3 has 16 residues. As DNA, the CDR3 is TGTGCCAGCAGCTCCACCTCCTTTGGGGCAAGAGAGACCCAGTACTTC. The encoded protein is CASSSTSFGARETQYF.

This clonotype was seen repeatedly, ten times or more. This chain joins TRBV19 and TRBJ2-7, with D perhaps TRBD1 or TRBD2 (5 bases each). V lost 4 bases and J lost 4, with 11 bases in between. CDR3 length: 13 amino acids. CDR1 is LNHDA, CDR2 SQIVND, per germline (reference sequence). The CDR3 DNA reads TGTGCCAGTAGTAGGGACCTCTGGTACGAGCAGTACTTC. Translation gives CASSRDLWYEQYF.

This sequence joins TRBV5-6 and TRBJ1-6; no reliable D call. CDR1 and CDR2 (germline): SGHDT, YYEEEE. The V gene lost 7 bases and the J gene lost 0 bases, with 5 bases spanning the gap. The CDR3 loop spans 13 amino acids. CDR3 region: CASADSYNSPLHF. DNA for the CDR3: TGTGCCAGCGCCGACTCCTATAATTCACCCCTCCACTTT.

J is TRBJ1-4 and V is TRBV4-3, with 8 positions matching TRBD1. Unmatched junction bases numbered 6, after V lost 1 base and J lost 8 bases. From germline, CDR1 is LGHNA and CDR2 YSLEER. The CDR3 loop spans 15 amino acids. CDR3 DNA: TGCGCCAGCAGCCAAGCCGGACAGGGTTGGGAAAAACTGTTTTTT. The encoded protein is CASSQAGQGWEKLFF.

CDR3 sequence reads: CATSDGTGLSGDVGNTEAFF. CDR3 DNA sequence: TGTGCCACCAGTGACGGGACAGGGTTGAGCGGTGACGTGGGGAACACTGAAGCTTTCTTT. This sequence joins TRBV24-1 and TRBJ1-1; 9 bases are shared with TRBD1. Germline CDR1 reads KGHDR; CDR2 reads SFDVKD. The CDR3 covers 20 residues. V dropped 4 bases and J dropped 1; count of bases not matched to a gene: 18.

The chain carries TRBV2 and TRBJ1-1, with D perhaps matching TRBD1 (5 bases). The V and J ends lost 6 bases and 2 bases respectively, with 13 bases between them. Germline lookup yields CDR1 SNHLY and CDR2 FYNNEI. CDR3 size: 14 residues. The CDR3 protein is CASRGLGPNTEAFF. As DNA, the CDR3 is TGTGCCAGCAGAGGATTGGGACCAAACACTGAAGCTTTCTTT.